This T cell receptor beta chain was profiled in a study of blood T cell repertoires in COVID-19. Study summary: Italy, Spain and the United States were the sources of the convalescent and acute COVID-19 samples. T cells, B-cell-depleted T cells, or PBMCs supplied cDNA or gDNA.

Authors' processing steps: The authors estimated nucleated cell counts from reference gene primer amplification. Sequencing was performed with immunoSEQ multiplex PCR; in TCRdb, only in-frame clones are kept and a portion is missing. V, J and clone size are those of that table, while D and trimming were read from the DNA. The sample lists more than 200,000 clones; 84% were seen once. Germline V gene sequence: CDR1 MNHEY, CDR2 SMNVEV (reference sequence). The CDR3 contains 16 residues. Trimming left V 7 bases short and J 3 bases short, with 16 bases between. This clone appeared once. This chain uses TRBV27 with TRBJ1-6; D unclear. Sequencing used peripheral blood. The TCR originated in a man aged 60-69 years with acute or convalescent COVID-19. The CDR3 region is CASNPAGKIYNSPLHF. The CDR3 DNA is TGTGCCAGCAACCCGGCAGGAAAAATCTATAATTCACCCCTCCACTTT.